This T cell receptor beta chain was recorded in a study of blood T cell repertoires in COVID-19. This CDR3 region has 16 residues. V gave up 0 bases and J gave up 1 base; unmatched junction bases: 3. CDR1 is SEHNR and CDR2 is FQNEAQ in the germline V gene (reference sequence). Original processing notes: Using reference gene primer amplification, nucleated cell counts were estimated. The table came from immunoSEQ multiplex PCR; TCRdb's copy has only in-frame clones and leaves some out. V and J calls and clone size are those listed in that table; D and trimming were worked out from the DNA. The sample yields about 83,000 clones, around 84% seen once.

This clonotype originated in a woman of 80 years or more in a cohort sampled during active or convalescent COVID-19. V is TRBV7-9 and J is TRBJ1-1, with TRBD1 matching over 9 bases. The sample consisted of peripheral blood. This CDR3 reads CASSLATGGGNTEAFF. CDR3 DNA: TGTGCCAGCAGCTTAGCTACAGGGGGCGGGAACACTGAAGCTTTCTTT.